The 15 T cell receptor beta chains presented below share a single source sample, sequenced in a study of cytomegalovirus exposure and HLA in healthy donors (dated by TCRdb to the late 2010s). Library method: the immunoSEQ multiplex PCR assay. For the multiplex PCR, a mixture combining 60 forward primers for TCR Vbeta segments and 13 reverse primers for TCR Jbeta segments was used. Here the immuneACCESS table is served through TCRdb, limited to in-frame sequences with V and J called. Missing clones are a known gap in these copies; in checked studies unresolved V genes cover under half, and the rest lacks a known reason. The sample profile shows some 160,000 clones; about three quarters of them were found once. The biggest ten clones account for 1.7% of the sample. Sample: PBMCs. The receptor set was obtained from a woman in her twenties or thirties in good health and CMV-seronegative.

The V call is TRBV7-2, the J call TRBJ2-1; tentative D call: TRBD1 (5 bases). This CDR3 region has 15 residues. V dropped 3 bases and J dropped 3 bases, with 12 bases sitting between them. Germline CDR1 reads SGHTA; CDR2 reads FQGNSA. The CDR3 sequence: CASSFRGANYNEQFF. The CDR3 nucleotides are TGTGCCAGCAGCTTTAGGGGTGCGAACTACAATGAGCAGTTCTTC.

This chain links TRBV29-1 with TRBJ2-3; D is perhaps TRBD2 (7 bases). The CDR3 spans 15 residues. Trimming removed 3 bases at V and 3 bases at J, with 16 bases between. Per germline, CDR1 SQVTM and CDR2 ANQGSEA. The CDR3 loop is CSVELAGGRTDTQYF. CDR3 nucleotides: TGCAGCGTTGAGCTGGCCGGGGGGCGAACAGATACGCAGTATTTT.

This rearrangement joins TRBV4-1 to TRBJ1-2; D is undetermined. CDR3 length: 16 residues. The germline V gene has CDR1 MGHRA and CDR2 YSYEKL. V lost 0 bases and J lost 4, with 15 bases in between. The CDR3: CASSQDPSGLLYGYTF. CDR3 nucleotide sequence: TGCGCCAGCAGCCAAGATCCATCAGGCCTCCTCTATGGCTACACCTTC.

The chain employs TRBV11-2 and TRBJ2-7; TRBD1 matches at 8 bases. With 1 base clipped from V and 3 bases from J, the junction kept 2 bases outside the gene matches. The germline CDR1 and CDR2 sequences are SGHAT and FQNNGV. The CDR3 contains 14 residues. CDR3 bases: TGTGCCAGCAGCTTAGTTGGGACAGGCTACGAGCAGTACTTC. Translating gives CASSLVGTGYEQYF. The entire variable domain, with the rest obtained from reference TRBV11-2 and TRBJ2-7, is as follows: EAGVAQSPRYKIIEKRQSVAFWCNPISGHATLYWYQQILGQGPKLLIQFQNNGVVDDSQLPKDRFSAERLKGVDSTLKIQPAKLEDSAVYLCASSLVGTGYEQYFGPGTRLTVT.

The V gene is TRBV9, the J gene TRBJ1-2; D remains ambiguous. The CDR3 spans 14 residues. Germline V gives CDR1 SGDLS, CDR2 YYNGEE. V lost 3 bases to trimming and J lost 8 bases, with 17 bases between them. The CDR3 spells CASSARRVGGGYTF. The CDR3 bases are TGTGCCAGCAGCGCCCGCCGGGTCGGCGGGGGCTACACCTTC.

The V and J genes are TRBV13 and TRBJ2-5, with a weak D call TRBD1 (6 bases). The CDR3 is 15 amino acids. V was cut by 1 base and J by 3 bases, with 12 bases left in between. Per germline, CDR1 PRHDT and CDR2 FYEKMQ (reference sequence). The DNA of the CDR3 is TGTGCCAGCAGCTTAGTAGTTGCAGGGGAAGAGACCCAGTACTTC. It is translated as CASSLVVAGEETQYF.

V and J are TRBV7-8 and TRBJ1-2; D gene unclear. Trimming cost V 2 bases and J 0 bases, with 10 bases left between them. This CDR3 is built from 15 residues. In germline, CDR1 is SGHVS, CDR2 FQNEAQ. The chain's CDR3 is CASSLLERTNYGYTF. CDR3 nucleotides: TGTGCCAGCAGCTTATTGGAGCGGACTAACTATGGCTACACCTTC.

The rearrangement uses TRBV4-2 and TRBJ2-5, with TRBD2 identical over 11 bases. CDR3 size: 21 residues. Trimming at V came to 0 bases and at J to 3 bases, leaving 18 bases not matched to a gene. From germline, CDR1 is LGHNA and CDR2 YNFKEQ. Here the CDR3 reads CASSQDSSGIAGGARKETQYF. The CDR3 DNA is TGTGCCAGCAGCCAAGATAGTTCGGGGATAGCGGGGGGGGCGAGGAAAGAGACCCAGTACTTC.

V is TRBV4-1 and J is TRBJ1-4; D gene uncertain. Trimming left V 0 bases short and J 11 bases short, with 10 bases between. Per germline, CDR1 MGHRA and CDR2 YSYEKL. The CDR3 loop spans 13 amino acids. The CDR3, as DNA: TGCGCCAGCAGCCAAGATCGTCGGTACAAACTGTTTTTT. Its protein is CASSQDRRYKLFF.

V gene TRBV9 combines with J gene TRBJ1-4; tentatively, D is TRBD1 (6 bases). The germline V and J ends were trimmed by 1 base and 2 bases, with 9 bases remaining between them. The CDR3 runs to 15 residues. The germline gives CDR1 SGDLS, CDR2 YYNGEE. Written as DNA, the CDR3 is TGTGCCAGCAGCGTAAATCAGGGGACTAATGAAAAACTGTTTTTT. Amino acids: CASSVNQGTNEKLFF.

The genes are TRBV27 and TRBJ2-7, with TRBD1 matching over 10 bases. The germline CDR1 and CDR2 sequences are MNHEY and SMNVEV (reference sequence). J was trimmed by 3 bases and V by 1 base; bases with no gene match: 3. The CDR3 has 15 residues. In DNA form, the CDR3 reads TGTGCCAGCAGTTTATGGGACAGGGGTCTCTACGAGCAGTACTTC. Translating it yields CASSLWDRGLYEQYF.

The CDR3 region is CASSQVHGFRGGTEAFF. CDR3 nucleotides: TGCGCCAGCAGCCAAGTCCACGGGTTCCGGGGGGGCACTGAAGCTTTCTTT. This chain joins TRBV4-1 and TRBJ1-1; possible D gene TRBD1, 5 bases. Germline V gene data show CDR1 as MGHRA and CDR2 as YSYEKL. The CDR3 contains 17 residues. V was cut by 1 base and J by 4 bases, with 19 bases left in between.

This clone has a handful of counts. The V and J genes are TRBV7-9 and TRBJ1-2; possible D gene TRBD1, 6 bases. V was pared by 5 bases and J by 4 bases, with 17 bases between. CDR1 is SEHNR and CDR2 is FQNEAQ in the germline V gene (reference sequence). CDR3 length: 15 residues. DNA for the CDR3: TGTGCCAGCAGCAAAACCTTTGACAGGAGCTATGGCTACACCTTC. Translating it yields CASSKTFDRSYGYTF.

This clone appeared once. The V call is TRBV7-3, the J call TRBJ1-1; 10 nucleotides line up with TRBD1. V lost 0 bases and J lost 8; bases outside the gene matches: 3. Germline V gives CDR1 SGHTA, CDR2 FQGTGA. This CDR3 has 14 residues. CDR3 loop: CASSLTRDRGEAFF. The CDR3 DNA sequence: TGTGCCAGCAGCTTAACCCGGGACAGGGGAGAAGCTTTCTTT.

The rearrangement links TRBV7-9 to TRBJ1-5; possibly TRBD1 for D (5 bases). This CDR3 comprises 15 residues. Trimming stripped 5 bases from V and 4 bases from J, with 15 bases between. Germline CDR1 and CDR2: SEHNR and FQNEAQ (reference sequence). The CDR3 region is CASSPTGGWNQPQHF. DNA for the CDR3: TGTGCCAGCAGCCCGACCGGGGGATGGAATCAGCCCCAGCATTTT. The complete variable domain, with remaining parts taken from reference TRBV7-9 and TRBJ1-5, reads DTGVSQNPRHKITKRGQNVTFRCDPISEHNRLYWYRQTLGQGPEFLTYFQNEAQLEKSRLLSDRFSAERPKGSFSTLEIQRTEQGDSAMYLCASSPTGGWNQPQHFGDGTRLSIL.